These T cell receptor beta chains were read from a single sample in a study of blood T cell repertoires in COVID-19. This table comes from immunoSEQ multiplex PCR, and its TCRdb copy is limited to in-frame clones, with some not included. The sample comprises hundreds of thousands of clones, more than 70% of which are singletons, and approximately 2% rests with the top ten. Sequenced sample: PBMCs or T cells enriched from blood (not recorded which). Source of these receptors: a woman aged 60-75 years in a cohort exposed to, infected with or recovered from COVID-19 (not recorded which). The CDR3 runs from the conserved cysteine through the conserved F or W. D genes are given only for firm matches. Expanded clones get a size class; other rows say once, few or many, or leave the size out.

TRBJ2-7 | TRBD2 | TRBV5-6 | . | TGTGCCAGCAGCCTGGGGACTAGCGGACACTCCTACGAGCAGTACTTC | CASSLGTSGHSYEQYF
TRBJ2-7 | TRBD1 | TRBV6-1 | . | TGTGCCAGCAGTGAGGGACAGGTTCTTATTCGCTACGAGCAGTACTTC | CASSEGQVLIRYEQYF
TRBJ1-5 | TRBD1 | TRBV14 | . | TGTGCCAGCAGCCAAGCCGGCTATGCGGGACAGGGAAAGGGTCAGCCCCAGCATTTT | CASSQAGYAGQGKGQPQHF
TRBJ1-1 | . | TRBV6-5 | few | TGTGCCAGCAGTTACCGGGACGTGGGGGGCACTGAAGCTTTCTTT | CASSYRDVGGTEAFF
TRBJ2-1 | TRBD1 | TRBV28 | . | TGTGCCAGCAGTTTAACCGGGACAGGGACCAAAGAGCAGTTCTTC | CASSLTGTGTKEQFF
TRBJ2-7 | . | TRBV4-1 | . | TGCGCCAGCAGTCCACAGGGTTCCGAGCAGTACTTC | CASSPQGSEQYF
TRBJ2-7 | . | TRBV11-2 | few | TGTGCCAGCAGCTTATCCTTAGAAAACGAGCAGTACTTC | CASSLSLENEQYF
TRBJ1-1 | . | TRBV18 | . | TGTGCCAGCTCCTACTGGGACACCCAAGTGGGGAACACTGAAGCTTTCTTT | CASSYWDTQVGNTEAFF
TRBJ2-7 | . | TRBV21-1 | . | TGTGCCAGCAGCAAAAGACTAGTCCTGGGCTCCTACGAGCAGTACTTC | CASSKRLVLGSYEQYF
TRBJ2-7 | TRBD2 | TRBV2 | . | TGTGCCAGCAGCCGATTTCTAGCGGAGAGCTCCTACGAGCAGTACTTC | CASSRFLAESSYEQYF
TRBJ1-3 | TRBD1 | TRBV5-5 | . | TGTGCCAGCAGCCCCCGGGACAGGCCGAACTCTGGAAACACCATATATTTT | CASSPRDRPNSGNTIYF
TRBJ2-5 | . | TRBV11-2 | . | TGTGCCAGCAGCTTAAGCTTCTCCGCTAGCGAGTGGGAGACCCAGTACTTC | CASSLSFSASEWETQYF
TRBJ2-7 | TRBD1 | TRBV30 | . | TGTGCCTGGAGCGCGGGGTTGGACAGGGAATACGAGCAGTACTTC | CAWSAGLDREYEQYF
TRBJ2-3 | . | TRBV11-2 | . | TGTGCCAGCAGCTTAGTGGGGGCACGGCGCTCCACAGATACGCAGTATTTT | CASSLVGARRSTDTQYF
TRBJ1-1 | TRBD1 | TRBV30 | . | TGTGCCTGGAGTACGGACAGGGATACTGAAGCTTTCTTT | CAWSTDRDTEAFF
TRBJ1-2 | . | TRBV3-1/TRBV3-2 | . | TGTGCCAGCAGCCAAGACGGGGCCCAGGGGATCCGGGGCTACACCTTC | CASSQDGAQGIRGYTF
TRBJ2-7 | . | TRBV30 | . | TGTGCCTGGAGTGTACGAGGGTACGAGCAGTACTTC | CAWSVRGYEQYF
TRBJ2-7 | . | TRBV18 | . | TGTGCCAGCTCACACTGGAGCGGGACAGGCGGGTTAACCTACGAGCAGTACTTC | CASSHWSGTGGLTYEQYF
TRBJ1-3 | TRBD1 | TRBV14 | . | TGTGCCAGCAGCCAACCGGGACAGGGTTCTGGAAACACCATATATTTT | CASSQPGQGSGNTIYF
TRBJ1-6 | . | TRBV28 | . | TGTGCCATTGCAACAGGGAGCTCCTATAATTCACCCCTCCACTTT | CAIATGSSYNSPLHF
TRBJ1-4 | TRBD1 | TRBV24-1 | . | TGTGCCACCAGTGATGGGACAGGCGAGAGAGAAAAACTGTTTTTT | CATSDGTGEREKLFF
TRBJ1-6 | TRBD1 | TRBV5-1 | once | TGCGCCAGCAGCTATCAAGGACAGGGGGCTCGTTCACCCCTCCACTTT | CASSYQGQGARSPLHF
TRBJ1-1 | TRBD1 | TRBV5-1 | once | TGCGCCAGCAGCACCGCAGGGGGCGGGAACACTGAAGCTTTCTTT | CASSTAGGGNTEAFF
TRBJ1-2 | . | TRBV28 | . | TGTGCCAGCAGCGCATCGCTATGGGGGGGCGGCTTTTATGGCTACACCTTC | CASSASLWGGGFYGYTF
TRBJ2-1 | TRBD1 | TRBV5-1 | few | TGCGCCAGCAGCTTGCTCCAACGAGGACAGGGGTTGTTTGGGCAGTTCTTC | CASSLLQRGQGLFGQFF
TRBJ2-7 | TRBD1 | TRBV4-2 | . | TGTGCCAGCAGCCAATTACAGGGGGGCCTTACCTACGAGCAGTACTTC | CASSQLQGGLTYEQYF
TRBJ1-1 | TRBD1 | TRBV9 | . | TGTGCCAGCAGCGCGACAGGGGGCACTGAAGCTTTCTTT | CASSATGGTEAFF
TRBJ1-5 | . | TRBV28 | once | TGTGCCAGCAGTTTACCCGACTTGAATCAGCCCCAGCATTTT | CASSLPDLNQPQHF
TRBJ2-1 | TRBD1 | TRBV19 | . | TGTGCCAGTAGCTGGGGACAGATCTACAATGAGCAGTTCTTC | CASSWGQIYNEQFF